These 21 T cell receptor beta chains came from one sample sequenced in a study of T cells after yellow fever vaccination. TCRdb independently ran MiXCR on the 5' RACE reads; one entry per CDR3 protein. Altogether 550,000 to 750,000 distinct CDR3 sequences are present, roughly 12% being singletons, with the ten largest covering over 13%. The specimen comprised PBMCs, sampled on the day of the yellow fever booster vaccination. These receptors came from a man aged 25 to 40 who received the YFV17D yellow fever vaccine.

The chain links TRBV7-9 to TRBJ2-7, with D perhaps matching TRBD1 (6 bases). V dropped 3 bases and J dropped 0 bases, with 18 bases sitting between them. CDR3 length: 17 amino acids. Per the germline V gene, CDR1 is SEHNR and CDR2 is FQNEAQ (reference sequence). This chain's CDR3 is CASSFGGQSQGSYEQYF. Here the CDR3 DNA reads TGTGCCAGCAGCTTCGGCGGACAGTCCCAAGGCTCCTACGAGCAGTACTTC. The full variable domain, its missing parts supplied by reference TRBV7-9 and TRBJ2-7, is DTGVSQNPRHKITKRGQNVTFRCDPISEHNRLYWYRQTLGQGPEFLTYFQNEAQLEKSRLLSDRFSAERPKGSFSTLEIQRTEQGDSAMYLCASSFGGQSQGSYEQYFGPGTRLTVT.

This clonotype came up a few times. The rearrangement links TRBV20-1 to TRBJ2-5; D remains unclear. V was cut by 3 bases and J by 2 bases, with 10 bases left in between. Per germline, CDR1 DFQATT and CDR2 SNEGSKA (reference sequence). This CDR3 spans 13 amino acids. Here the CDR3 DNA reads TGCAGTGCTAGGCCGTTGGGTCAAGAGACCCAGTACTTC. This encodes CSARPLGQETQYF.

The rearrangement uses TRBV5-6 and TRBJ2-3; TRBD2 matches 7 bases. CDR1 is SGHDT and CDR2 is YYEEEE in the germline V gene. V lost 0 bases and J lost 2; bases outside the gene matches: 3. The length of the CDR3 is 15 residues. The CDR3 protein is CASSLAGTTTDTQYF. Here the CDR3 DNA reads TGTGCCAGCAGCTTGGCCGGGACTACCACAGATACGCAGTATTTT. The full variable domain, completed using reference TRBV5-6 and TRBJ2-3, is DAGVTQSPTHLIKTRGQQVTLRCSPKSGHDTVSWYQQALGQGPQFIFQYYEEEERQRGNFPDRFSGHQFPNYSSELNVNALLLGDSALYLCASSLAGTTTDTQYFGPGTRLTVL.

The chain couples TRBV12-3 or TRBV12-4 to TRBJ1-4; D gene ambiguous. The CDR3 sequence is 13 residues long. V gave up 3 bases and J gave up 3 bases, with 5 bases separating them. For the CDR3, the DNA is TGTGCCAGCAGTTTGAAGTCTAATGAAAAACTGTTTTTT. Residues: CASSLKSNEKLFF.

This clonotype was counted only a few times. The chain has TRBV5-1 and TRBJ2-1; 9 positions match TRBD2. Unmatched junction bases numbered 2, after V lost 4 bases and J lost 3 bases. This CDR3 has 14 amino acids. Per the germline V gene, CDR1 is SGHRS and CDR2 is YFSETQ. CDR3: CASSGLASYNEQFF. The CDR3, as DNA: TGCGCCAGCAGCGGACTAGCGAGCTACAATGAGCAGTTCTTC.

The chain employs TRBV7-2 and TRBJ2-3; 7 bases line up with TRBD2. V gave up 8 bases and J gave up 2 bases; unmatched junction bases: 7. CDR1 is SGHTA and CDR2 is FQGNSA in the germline V gene. The CDR3 runs to 14 residues. The CDR3 nucleotides are TGTGCCAGCGAAGACGGGAGGTACACAGATACGCAGTATTTT. The encoded protein is CASEDGRYTDTQYF.

The chain joins TRBV28 to TRBJ2-6, with 11 bases matching TRBD2. Germline-derived CDR1 and CDR2 are MDHEN and SYDVKM. The CDR3 length is 19 residues. V trimming: 10 bases; J trimming: 4 bases; junction bases outside the gene matches: 18. CDR3 sequence (DNA): TGTGCCACCTTACCCTTCCTCGGACTAGCGGGCTCCGGGGCCAACGTCCTGACTTTC. Protein sequence: CATLPFLGLAGSGANVLTF.

Here the CDR3 reads CASSGNEQYF. CDR3 nucleotides: TGTGCTAGCTCAGGGAACGAGCAGTACTTC. V usage is TRBV12-5 and J usage is TRBJ2-7; possible D gene TRBD1, 5 bases. The germline gives CDR1 LGHNT, CDR2 FRNRAP. The CDR3 is made up of 10 amino acids. Trimming took off 9 bases at V and 5 bases at J, with 8 bases between the two ends.

The chain has TRBV18 and TRBJ2-5; the D gene could be TRBD1 or TRBD2 (5 bases each). CDR1 and CDR2 (germline): KGHSH, LQKENI. The CDR3 has 14 amino acids. V lost 4 bases, J lost 5 bases, and 14 bases lay in between. The CDR3 DNA reads as TGTGCCAGCTCACACCGGGACCCAAGGGAGACCCAGTACTTC. It codes for CASSHRDPRETQYF.

The J gene is TRBJ2-3, the V gene TRBV27; D gene ambiguous. Trimming removed 2 bases from V and 1 base from J, with 10 bases in between. The V gene's germline CDR1 is MNHEY and CDR2 SMNVEV (reference sequence). The CDR3 has 15 amino acids. This chain's CDR3 is CASSLRVEGTDTQYF. CDR3 nucleotides: TGTGCCAGCAGTTTAAGGGTTGAAGGCACAGATACGCAGTATTTT.

The gene calls are TRBV27 and TRBJ2-5; no reliable D call. Germline V lookup: CDR1 MNHEY, CDR2 SMNVEV (reference sequence). The V gene lost 5 bases and the J gene lost 6 bases, with 16 bases spanning the gap. The CDR3 spans 14 residues. The CDR3 spells CASSKTPGDQTQYF. The CDR3 DNA sequence: TGTGCCAGCAGTAAGACCCCTGGGGATCAGACCCAGTACTTC.

The chain couples TRBV12-3 or TRBV12-4 to TRBJ1-5; weak D call: TRBD1 (6 bases). Trimming pared 1 base from V and 1 base from J, leaving 14 bases between. The CDR3 totals 17 residues. The CDR3 loop is CASSLETGGGSNQPQHF. In nucleotides, the CDR3 is TGTGCCAGCAGTTTAGAGACAGGAGGGGGGAGCAATCAGCCCCAGCATTTT.

This clonotype was observed a few times. The V and J genes are TRBV12-5 and TRBJ1-5, with 7 bases identical to TRBD1. V shed 0 bases and J 3 bases; nucleotides not matched to a gene: 14. Germline V lookup: CDR1 LGHNT, CDR2 FRNRAP. There are 19 residues in the CDR3. The CDR3 DNA is TGTGCTAGTGGTTTGGTACAAATAGAGGGGGCCGCTTCCAATCAGCCCCAGCATTTT. Protein product: CASGLVQIEGAASNQPQHF. Combining the CDR3 with reference TRBV12-5 and TRBJ1-5 gives the whole variable domain DARVTQTPRHKVTEMGQEVTMRCQPILGHNTVFWYRQTMMQGLELLAYFRNRAPLDDSGMPKDRFSAEMPDATLATLKIQPSEPRDSAVYFCASGLVQIEGAASNQPQHFGDGTRLSIL.

The chain has TRBV10-3 and TRBJ2-1; 12 bases line up with TRBD2. The germline gives CDR1 ENHRY, CDR2 SYGVKD. V lost 6 bases and J lost 6; bases outside the gene matches: 6. The CDR3 runs to 15 residues. CDR3 DNA: TGTGCCATCAGGCCGGGACTAGCGGGTATCAATGAGCAGTTCTTC. Its translation: CAIRPGLAGINEQFF.

In nucleotides, the CDR3 is TGCGCCAGCAGCCAATTTCCTAGCGGTACTGTAGATACGCAGTATTTT. Protein product: CASSQFPSGTVDTQYF. The chain combines TRBV4-3 with TRBJ2-3, with 7 bases identical to TRBD2. The CDR3 runs to 16 residues. J gave up 5 bases and V 2 bases, and 10 bases lay outside the gene matches. Germline V gene sequence: CDR1 LGHNA, CDR2 YSLEER.

This clonotype was found a few times. The chain joins TRBV12-3 or TRBV12-4 to TRBJ2-4; 16 bases line up with TRBD2. J was trimmed by 5 bases and V by 7 bases; bases with no gene match: 5. This CDR3 is 16 amino acids long. CDR3 sequence reads: CASTWGTSGRENIQYF. DNA for the CDR3: TGTGCCAGCACCTGGGGGACTAGCGGGAGGGAAAACATTCAGTACTTC.

This chain links TRBV7-2 with TRBJ1-6; D gene uncertain. The CDR3 runs 15 residues. Trimming took 0 bases from V and 8 from J, leaving 11 bases between them. From germline, CDR1 is SGHTA and CDR2 FQGNSA. CDR3 bases: TGTGCCAGCAGCTTAGCGATCCGTACAGATTCACCCCTCCACTTT. This codes for CASSLAIRTDSPLHF.

This clonotype was seen a handful of times. This CDR3 reads CATGTRREETQYF. The CDR3 region has the DNA TGTGCCACCGGGACTAGGAGGGAGGAGACCCAGTACTTC. V gene TRBV10-3 combines with J gene TRBJ2-5; 8 bases align to TRBD2. The germline V gene encodes CDR1 ENHRY and CDR2 SYGVKD. This CDR3 contains 13 residues. V was pared by 10 bases and J by 5 bases, with 9 bases of the junction left unmatched.

The chain couples TRBV7-6 to TRBJ2-7; TRBD1 or TRBD2 may be the D gene (5 bases each). V lost 2 bases and J lost 2, with 10 bases in between. The CDR3 is 14 residues long. Germline CDR1 SGHVS, CDR2 FNYEAQ. The CDR3: CASSLQGRAYEQYF. As DNA, the CDR3 is TGTGCCAGCAGCTTACAGGGACGGGCCTACGAGCAGTACTTC. Together with reference TRBV7-6 and TRBJ2-7, the CDR3 gives the full variable domain: GAGVSQSPRYKVTKRGQDVALRCDPISGHVSLYWYRQALGQGPEFLTYFNYEAQQDKSGLPNDRFSAERPEGSISTLTIQRTEQRDSAMYRCASSLQGRAYEQYFGPGTRLTVT.

CDR3 region: CATSRVTGSLETQYF. The CDR3 DNA follows: TGTGCCACCAGCAGAGTAACGGGGAGCTTGGAGACCCAGTACTTC. The chain is built from TRBV15 and TRBJ2-5; TRBD2 is a possible D gene (5 bases). Trimming pared 1 base from V and 5 bases from J, leaving 14 bases between. Germline V lookup: CDR1 LNHNV, CDR2 YYDKDF (reference sequence). This CDR3 spans 15 amino acids.

This clonotype showed up just a few times. This sequence joins TRBV6-5 and TRBJ1-6; D may be TRBD1 (6 bases). The CDR3 sequence is 12 residues long. CDR1 and CDR2 (germline): MNHEY, SVGAGI. Trimming pared 10 bases from V and 7 bases from J, leaving 11 bases between. The CDR3 sequence is CATGTGNSPLHF. The CDR3 nucleotides read TGTGCCACAGGAACAGGGAATTCACCCCTCCACTTT.